This T cell receptor (beta chain) was sequenced during a study of beta chain features in type 1 diabetes. There are a few counts of this clone. Its antigen remains unknown. Investigators reverse transcribed all isolated RNA, so they sequenced expressed TCRB transcripts. Profiled with immunoSEQ multiplex PCR; TCRdb holds only in-frame clones, not every one. The sample comprises more than 300,000 clones, over 9% of which are singletons, and about 0.6% rests with the top ten. CDR1 MDHEN and CDR2 SYDVKM come from the germline V gene. The CDR3 spans 15 residues. The V gene lost 11 bases and the J gene lost 2 bases, with 22 bases spanning the gap. The study, taken as a whole, reports: A pattern of fewer insertions and more deletions at VDJ junctions was seen in type 1 diabetes patients. Patients' naive, central memory and Treg TCRB repertoires seemed closer to one another than those of healthy donors. For patients and controls alike, PCR might favor shorter templates to the same degree. Moderately but significantly shorter TCRB CDR3s were found in Type 1 diabetes patients in all four CD4+ subsets.

This sequence originates from a man under 40 with type 1 diabetes. The chain is built from TRBV28 and TRBJ2-7; possibly TRBD1 or TRBD2 for D (5 bases each). The material sequenced was central memory CD4+ T cells from blood. Here the CDR3 reads CAASAHGTNPYEQYF. The CDR3 DNA reads as TGTGCCGCCTCGGCGCACGGGACGAACCCCTACGAGCAGTACTTC.